This T cell receptor beta chain was profiled in a study of CD8 T cells in Susac syndrome. For the study at large: Patients with Susac syndrome were therapy-naive, on corticosteroids, or on intravenous immunoglobulin alone at the time that blood was drawn.

The authors reverse transcribed roughly 0.5 to 1 ug RNA with random hexamers. Each CDR3 protein gets one entry after TCRdb re-called the immunoSEQ multiplex PCR reads with MiXCR. Among roughly 190,000 distinct CDR3 sequences listed, about 95% were seen once. CDR3 length: 15 residues. V was pared by 1 base and J by 5 bases, with 15 bases between. Looked up from germline, CDR1 is MGHRA and CDR2 is YSYEKL. Material for sequencing was CD8+ T cells from PBMCs. The chain combines TRBV4-1 with TRBJ2-7, with a weak D call TRBD1 (6 bases). This clonotype was sampled from a human donor with Susac syndrome. The CDR3 spells CASSQVLQGPNEQYF. The DNA for the CDR3 is TGCGCCAGCAGCCAAGTTCTTCAGGGGCCCAACGAGCAGTACTTC.